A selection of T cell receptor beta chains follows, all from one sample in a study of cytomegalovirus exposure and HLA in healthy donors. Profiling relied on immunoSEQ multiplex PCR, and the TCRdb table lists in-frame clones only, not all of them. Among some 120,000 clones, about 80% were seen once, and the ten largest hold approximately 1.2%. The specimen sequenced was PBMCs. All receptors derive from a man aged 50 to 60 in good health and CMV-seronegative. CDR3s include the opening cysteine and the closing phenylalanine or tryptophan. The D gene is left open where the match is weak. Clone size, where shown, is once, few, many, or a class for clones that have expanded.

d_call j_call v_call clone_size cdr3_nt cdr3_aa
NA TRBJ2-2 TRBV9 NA TGTGCCAGCAGCGTTAGTGGTCAGGGCGCGAACACCGGGGAGCTGTTTTTT CASSVSGQGANTGELFF
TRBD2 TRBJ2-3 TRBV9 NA TGTGCCAGCAGCGGAGCGGGGAGCACAGATACGCAGTATTTT CASSGAGSTDTQYF
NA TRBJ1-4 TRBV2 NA TGTGCCAGCAAGACAGGAGGCTCTAATGAAAAACTGTTTTTT CASKTGGSNEKLFF
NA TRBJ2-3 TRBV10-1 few TGCGCCAGCGGGCGGGAAGCCACAGATACGCAGTATTTT CASGREATDTQYF
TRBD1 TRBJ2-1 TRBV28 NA TGTGCCAGCAGCTCAGGGGGCCGCGTATACAATGAGCAGTTCTTC CASSSGGRVYNEQFF
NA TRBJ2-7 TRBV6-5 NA TGTGCCAGCAGTCCCAGGGTTTTTCGGTACGAGCAGTACTTC CASSPRVFRYEQYF
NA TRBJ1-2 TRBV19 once TGTGCCAGTAGTATATCGGGAAGGACTGAGGGTGGCTACACCTTC CASSISGRTEGGYTF
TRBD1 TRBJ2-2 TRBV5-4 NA TGTGCCAGCAGCCAACAGGGGGCCGGGGAGCTGTTTTTT CASSQQGAGELFF
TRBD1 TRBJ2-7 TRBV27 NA TGTGCCAGCAGTTTAGACCCCTTACAGGGGCGCGAGCAGTACTTC CASSLDPLQGREQYF
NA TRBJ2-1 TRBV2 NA TGTGCCAGCAGAGAGGGACTTAGTAGGGATGAGCAGTTCTTC CASREGLSRDEQFF
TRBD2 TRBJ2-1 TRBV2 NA TGTGCCAGCAGTCTACTAGCGGGAGCCTACAATGAGCAGTTCTTC CASSLLAGAYNEQFF
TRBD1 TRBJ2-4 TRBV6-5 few TGTGCCAGCAGTTACCCCGGGACAGGGGGGGTTCAGTACTTC CASSYPGTGGVQYF
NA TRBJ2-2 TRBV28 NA TGTGCCAGCGGACTTATAAACACCGGGGAGCTGTTTTTT CASGLINTGELFF
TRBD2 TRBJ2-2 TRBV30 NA TGTGCCTGGAGTGTACAAGTAGCGGGGACCGGGGAGCTGTTTTTT CAWSVQVAGTGELFF
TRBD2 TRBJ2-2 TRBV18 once TGTGCCAGCTCACCCGGGACTAGCGGGCCGAGGACCGGGGAGCTGTTTTTT CASSPGTSGPRTGELFF
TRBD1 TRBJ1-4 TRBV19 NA TGTGCCAGTAGTATTCAGTCGGGACAGGGGGCGGCAAAACTGTTTTTT CASSIQSGQGAAKLFF
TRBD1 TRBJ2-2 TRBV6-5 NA TGTGCCAGCAGAGAGACAGGGGGCGGCGGGGAGCTGTTTTTT CASRETGGGGELFF
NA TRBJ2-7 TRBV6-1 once TGTGCCAGCAGTGGAGAAATGAGCTCCTACGAGCAGTACTTC CASSGEMSSYEQYF
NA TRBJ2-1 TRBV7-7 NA TGTGCTAGCAGCCCAAGCAGGGGTGGTGAGCAGTTCTTC CASSPSRGGEQFF
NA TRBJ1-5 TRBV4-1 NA TGCGCCAGCAGCCAGGCGGCCGATCAGCCCCAGCATTTT CASSQAADQPQHF
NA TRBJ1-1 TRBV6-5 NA TGTGCCAGCAGCACTATAGTAGGGGCTGAAGCTTTCTTT CASSTIVGAEAFF
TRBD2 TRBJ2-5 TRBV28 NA TGTGCCATAAGGCCTAGCGGACAAGAGACCCAGTACTTC CAIRPSGQETQYF
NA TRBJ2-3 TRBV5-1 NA TGCGCCAGCAGCCCACTATCCACAGATACGCAGTATTTT CASSPLSTDTQYF